A selection of T cell receptor beta chains follows, all from one sample in a study of molecular identifiers for immune sequencing clone quantification. TCRdb reprocessed the PCR reads with MiXCR, giving one entry per CDR3 protein. The table has about 640,000 distinct CDR3 sequences, 15% to 20% seen once; the top ten hold 0.75% to 0.95%. Material: naive CD8+ T cells from blood, with Jurkat cell RNA spiked in. These receptors were obtained from a human donor in good health. Some libraries in this study had Jurkat cell RNA spiked in. The CDR3 runs from the conserved cysteine through the conserved F or W. D genes are given only for firm matches. A clone size is listed for some rows: how often the clone was seen (once, few, many), or a class if it is expanded.

J,V,size,D,CDR3,DNA
TRBJ2-7,TRBV27,many,TRBD1,CASMTGMGVYEQYF,TGTGCCAGCATGACAGGGATGGGAGTTTACGAGCAGTACTTC
TRBJ1-5,TRBV6-1,many,NA,CASSEDTKRGYSNQPQHF,TGTGCCAGCAGTGAGGACACCAAAAGGGGCTATAGCAATCAGCCCCAGCATTTT
TRBJ2-1,TRBV4-3,few,TRBD2,CASSQDLSGRASEQFF,TGCGCCAGCAGCCAAGATCTAAGCGGGAGGGCCTCTGAGCAGTTCTTC
TRBJ2-7,TRBV6-5,many,TRBD1,CASSGQGLYEQYF,TGTGCCAGCAGTGGACAGGGGCTCTACGAGCAGTACTTC
TRBJ2-3,TRBV5-1,many,NA,CASSLGDIFPDTQYF,TGCGCCAGCAGCTTGGGGGACATTTTTCCAGATACGCAGTATTTT
TRBJ2-1,TRBV7-9,few,NA,CAGMVPQLDEQFF,TGTGCCGGCATGGTCCCACAATTAGATGAGCAGTTCTTC
TRBJ2-5,TRBV6-2/TRBV6-3,NA,TRBD2,CASSYAGGSGVRETQYF,TGTGCCAGCAGTTACGCCGGTGGTAGCGGGGTTAGGGAGACCCAGTACTTC
TRBJ2-2,TRBV3-1,NA,NA,CASSRTAILTGELFF,TGTGCCAGCAGCCGGACAGCAATCCTCACCGGGGAGCTGTTTTTT
TRBJ2-1,TRBV7-2,many,TRBD2,CASSSSGGTYNEQFF,TGTGCCAGCAGCTCTAGCGGGGGAACTTACAATGAGCAGTTCTTC
TRBJ1-4,TRBV7-8,NA,NA,CASSFYGAGEKLFF,TGTGCCAGCAGCTTCTATGGGGCTGGTGAAAAACTGTTTTTT
TRBJ1-2,TRBV28,many,NA,CASSLRGQPNYGYTF,TGTGCCAGCAGTTTACGCGGACAGCCTAACTATGGCTACACCTTC
TRBJ2-3,TRBV13,many,TRBD2,CASSLDGLAGPDTQYF,TGTGCCAGCAGCTTAGACGGACTAGCGGGGCCAGATACGCAGTATTTT
TRBJ2-1,TRBV6-1,many,NA,CASSEREPQEVQFF,TGTGCCAGCAGTGAGCGGGAACCGCAAGAGGTTCAGTTCTTC
TRBJ1-1,TRBV29-1,many,TRBD1,CSVAGTGTMNTEAFF,TGCAGCGTAGCCGGGACAGGGACAATGAACACTGAAGCTTTCTTT